The 14 T cell receptor beta chains in this list originate from one sample, sequenced in a study of T cells after yellow fever vaccination. MiXCR, applied by TCRdb to the 5' RACE reads, yields one record per CDR3 protein. Among 450,000 to 600,000 distinct CDR3 sequences listed, roughly 14% were seen once. The material was PBMCs, obtained on the day of the yellow fever booster vaccination. Receptor source: a man younger than 40 who received the YFV17D yellow fever vaccine.

This chain connects TRBV4-2 to TRBJ2-7; tentatively, D is TRBD1 (6 bases). Per germline, CDR1 LGHNA and CDR2 YNFKEQ. V lost 0 bases and J lost 1, with 13 bases in between. This CDR3 comprises 16 residues. CDR3 sequence (DNA): TGTGCCAGCAGCCAAGAAGGGACAAGGGGTTCCTACGAGCAGTACTTC. It specifies CASSQEGTRGSYEQYF.

In its sample, this clonotype was seen a few times. The rearrangement uses TRBV27 and TRBJ2-1, with 9 nucleotides matching TRBD2. The V gene's germline CDR1 is MNHEY and CDR2 SMNVEV (reference sequence). This CDR3 region has 15 residues. V gave up 6 bases and J gave up 3 bases; unmatched junction bases: 6. CDR3 region: CASRSSGNLYNEQFF. CDR3 nucleotide sequence: TGTGCCAGCAGATCTAGCGGGAACCTCTACAATGAGCAGTTCTTC.

The chain recombines TRBV27 with TRBJ2-2; a weak D match, TRBD1 (6 bases). The V end was cut by 9 bases, the J end by 3 bases, with 14 bases between. The CDR3 extends over 14 amino acids. Germline V CDR1 and CDR2: MNHEY, SMNVEV (reference sequence). The CDR3 bases are TGTGCCAGACCTGACAGGATCCACACCGGGGAGCTGTTTTTT. This gives the protein CARPDRIHTGELFF.

The V gene is TRBV18, the J gene TRBJ2-1; no clear D gene. The CDR3 extends over 15 amino acids. Trimming pared 3 bases from V and 0 bases from J, leaving 9 bases between. Germline V CDR1 and CDR2: KGHSH, LQKENI. The CDR3 is CASSPDQSSYNEQFF. CDR3 in DNA: TGTGCCAGCTCACCCGACCAGAGCTCCTACAATGAGCAGTTCTTC.

V and J are TRBV4-1 and TRBJ2-5; 8 bases align to TRBD1. Unmatched junction bases numbered 4, after V lost 3 bases and J lost 4 bases. The CDR3 is 14 residues long. Germline CDR1 is MGHRA and CDR2 is YSYEKL. CDR3 sequence reads: CASSHPTGGETQYF. The CDR3 DNA sequence: TGCGCCAGCAGCCACCCCACAGGGGGAGAGACCCAGTACTTC.

J is TRBJ1-1 and V is TRBV7-9; 9 positions match TRBD1. The ends lost 4 bases at V and 4 bases at J; junction bases unmatched: 7. CDR3 length equals 15 residues. Germline V gene data show CDR1 as SEHNR and CDR2 as FQNEAQ (reference sequence). CDR3 protein: CASSSEGTGSTEAFF. The CDR3 DNA reads TGTGCCAGCAGCTCAGAAGGGACAGGGAGCACTGAAGCTTTCTTT.

This clonotype was observed a handful of times. This chain uses TRBV28 with TRBJ2-7; TRBD2 aligns across 12 bases. J was trimmed by 2 bases and V by 5 bases; bases with no gene match: 10. This CDR3 comprises 17 residues. The germline V gene encodes CDR1 MDHEN and CDR2 SYDVKM. Written as DNA, the CDR3 is TGTGCCAGCAGTCAAGCCGGACTAGCGGGATTACCCTACGAGCAGTACTTC. Translated: CASSQAGLAGLPYEQYF.

The chain couples TRBV28 to TRBJ1-5, with D perhaps TRBD1 (5 bases). The CDR3 has 12 amino acids. The V and J ends lost 6 bases and 6 bases respectively, with 9 bases between them. CDR1 and CDR2 (germline): MDHEN, SYDVKM. The CDR3 region is CASRQGGQPQHF. In DNA, the CDR3 is TGTGCCAGCAGGCAGGGAGGTCAGCCCCAGCATTTT.

The chain joins TRBV20-1 to TRBJ2-1; D unresolved. Trimming cost V 2 bases and J 8 bases, with 7 bases left between them. This CDR3 region has 11 residues. CDR1 and CDR2 from the germline V gene are DFQATT and SNEGSKA (reference sequence). Written as DNA, the CDR3 is TGCAGTGCTAGACCGGGCCATGAGCAGTTCTTC. Amino acid sequence: CSARPGHEQFF.

The chain couples TRBV7-2 to TRBJ1-5; D not certain. This CDR3 contains 14 residues. Germline V lookup: CDR1 SGHTA, CDR2 FQGNSA. V was pared by 6 bases and J by 0 bases, with 9 bases between. In DNA form, the CDR3 reads TGTGCCAGCAGACCGGGCAATAGCAATCAGCCCCAGCATTTT. This encodes CASRPGNSNQPQHF.

A few counts support this clonotype. The rearrangement uses TRBV6-1 and TRBJ2-3, with 9 bases identical to TRBD2. Germline values: CDR1 MNHNS, CDR2 SASEGT. CDR3 length equals 16 residues. The trim removed 6 bases at V and 3 bases at J, leaving 10 bases unmatched. The CDR3 sequence: CASRTFGTSPTDTQYF. In DNA, the CDR3 is TGTGCCAGCAGGACCTTTGGGACTAGCCCAACAGATACGCAGTATTTT.

The chain combines TRBV4-2 with TRBJ1-2, with D possibly TRBD1 on 6 matching bases. The CDR3 totals 16 residues. Germline V CDR1 and CDR2: LGHNA, YNFKEQ. Trimming shortened V by 3 bases and J by 0 bases, and 14 bases separated the two germline ends. Here the CDR3 reads CASSHRGGQSNYGYTF. In DNA, the CDR3 is TGTGCCAGCAGCCATAGGGGGGGGCAGTCTAACTATGGCTACACCTTC.

This clonotype was counted between two and nine times. This sequence joins TRBV5-1 and TRBJ1-6; 8 nucleotides agree with TRBD1. There are 14 residues in the CDR3. Germline trimming cut 4 bases from V and 7 bases from J; bases unmatched to any gene: 4. Germline V lookup: CDR1 SGHRS, CDR2 YFSETQ. CDR3 DNA: TGCGCCAGCAGCGCGGGACAGGCAAATTCACCCCTCCACTTT. Translating it yields CASSAGQANSPLHF.

This clonotype came up a few times. This chain connects TRBV11-2 to TRBJ2-2; D is uncertain. The CDR3 length is 14 residues. CDR1 is SGHAT, CDR2 FQNNGV, per germline. Trimming pared 1 base from V and 5 bases from J, leaving 8 bases between. The CDR3 sequence is CASSLGSLTGELFF. The DNA of the CDR3 is TGTGCCAGCAGCTTAGGTTCTCTAACCGGGGAGCTGTTTTTT.